The 12 T cell receptor beta chains in this list originate from one sample, sequenced in a study of spatial heterogeneity in lung cancer. Each CDR3 protein is one row after TCRdb ran MiXCR on the 5' RACE reads. Here the sample spans tens of thousands of distinct CDR3 sequences, about 7.7% being singletons. The time point here: sample taken at primary tumor resection. The sequences come from PBMCs, collected at surgery. These TCRs come from a female donor with early-stage non-small cell lung cancer.

CDR3 sequence (DNA): TGTGCCACCAGTGACTCCGGGACAGGGTCGAATGAGCAGTTCTTC. Its protein is CATSDSGTGSNEQFF. The J gene is TRBJ2-1, the V gene TRBV24-1; 9 bases agree with TRBD1. CDR1 is KGHDR and CDR2 is SFDVKD in the germline V gene. V lost 4 bases, J lost 7 bases, and 7 bases stayed unmatched. This CDR3 comprises 15 residues.

Points on this clonotype: This sequence may be a read error, since a much larger clone differs from it by one base. The rearrangement joins TRBV4-1 to TRBJ2-5; maybe TRBD1 (5 bases). Deletions cut 4 bases from V and 2 bases from J, with 14 bases between. CDR1 and CDR2 from the germline V gene are MGHRA and YSYEKL. This CDR3 has 15 amino acids. CDR3 bases: TGCGCCAGCAGCCGCATCAGGACAAGACAAGAGACCCAGTACTTC. It translates to CASSRIRTRQETQYF.

This clonotype turned up a few times. The rearrangement uses TRBV5-4 and TRBJ2-5, with D possibly TRBD2 on 5 matching bases. Germline V gene sequence: CDR1 SGHNT, CDR2 YYREEE (reference sequence). The CDR3 has 15 residues. The V gene lost 0 bases and the J gene lost 7 bases, with 16 bases spanning the gap. This CDR3 reads CASSLAGGLGGTQYF. DNA for the CDR3: TGTGCCAGCAGCTTGGCCGGTGGGCTAGGAGGGACCCAGTACTTC.

This clonotype has ten or more counts. V usage is TRBV12-3 or TRBV12-4 and J usage is TRBJ2-7, with D perhaps TRBD2 (5 bases). This CDR3 spans 15 amino acids. The ends were cut back, 3 bases at V and 5 bases at J, with 17 bases in the middle. Written as DNA, the CDR3 is TGTGCCAGCAGTTTCTCTCGAGGGCTCTATAACGAGCAGTACTTC. Translated: CASSFSRGLYNEQYF.

This clonotype was observed many times. This chain joins TRBV30 and TRBJ2-3, with D possibly matching TRBD1 (5 bases). The germline V gene has CDR1 GTSNPN and CDR2 SVGIG (reference sequence). There are 14 residues in the CDR3. V was clipped by 4 bases and J by 1 base, with 12 bases between them. CDR3 residues: CAWIGIQGTDTQYF. Written as DNA, the CDR3 is TGTGCCTGGATTGGTATACAGGGCACAGATACGCAGTATTTT. Full variable domain (missing parts from reference TRBV30 and TRBJ2-3): SQTIHQWPATLVQPVGSPLSLECTVEGTSNPNLYWYRQAAGRGLQLLFYSVGIGQISSEVPQNLSASRPQDRQFILSSKKLLLSDSGFYLCAWIGIQGTDTQYFGPGTRLTVL.

The chain is built from TRBV30 and TRBJ1-2; D uncertain. This CDR3 region has 13 residues. V lost 4 bases, J lost 4 bases, and 13 bases lay in between. Germline values: CDR1 GTSNPN, CDR2 SVGIG (reference sequence). In DNA, the CDR3 is TGTGCCTGGAACGGAAGGACGTCCTATGGCTACACCTTC. It translates to CAWNGRTSYGYTF.

In its sample, this clonotype was seen a few times. The chain joins TRBV7-2 to TRBJ2-7, with TRBD2 matching over 7 bases. Per the germline V gene, CDR1 is SGHTA and CDR2 is FQGNSA. J lost 3 bases, V lost 5 bases, and 7 bases had no gene match. The CDR3 has 14 residues. The chain's CDR3 is CASSPVRGDYEQYF. CDR3 sequence (DNA): TGTGCCAGCAGCCCAGTCCGGGGGGACTACGAGCAGTACTTC. Full variable domain (outside the CDR3, taken from reference TRBV7-2 and TRBJ2-7): GAGVSQSPSNKVTEKGKDVELRCDPISGHTALYWYRQSLGQGLEFLIYFQGNSAPDKSGLPSDRFSAERTGGSVSTLTIQRTQQEDSAVYLCASSPVRGDYEQYFGPGTRLTVT.

The gene calls are TRBV20-1 and TRBJ1-1; 12 nucleotides align to TRBD1. The CDR3 is 14 residues long. Germline trimming cut 5 bases from V and 8 bases from J; bases unmatched to any gene: 9. Germline assignment: CDR1 DFQATT and CDR2 SNEGSKA (reference sequence). The CDR3 DNA sequence: TGCAGTGCTCACCCCGGGACAGGGGGCAGGGAAGCTTTCTTT. Its translation: CSAHPGTGGREAFF.

The sample holds a few counts of this clonotype. The chain employs TRBV7-2 and TRBJ2-3; no clear D. Germline values: CDR1 SGHTA, CDR2 FQGNSA. Trimming stripped 5 bases from V and 0 bases from J, with 12 bases between. The CDR3 has 15 residues. The chain's CDR3 is CASSPTPASTDTQYF. CDR3 sequence (DNA): TGTGCCAGCAGCCCCACACCAGCTAGCACAGATACGCAGTATTTT.

This clonotype was seen ten or more times. The chain carries TRBV7-2 and TRBJ2-7; 8 bases fit TRBD2. The CDR3 totals 14 residues. Losses at the gene ends were 3 bases for V and 6 bases for J; bases not matched to a gene: 7. Looked up from germline, CDR1 is SGHTA and CDR2 is FQGNSA. The CDR3 region has the DNA TGTGCCAGCAGCTTTTCGGGAGGGAATCCCGAGCAGTACTTC. This encodes CASSFSGGNPEQYF.

The table lists this clonotype with many counts. The CDR3 protein is CAWSTGLGGTQYF. For the CDR3, the DNA is TGTGCCTGGAGTACGGGATTAGGAGGTACGCAGTATTTT. This chain links TRBV30 with TRBJ2-3, with a weak D call TRBD2 (5 bases). V was cut by 2 bases and J by 8 bases, with 14 bases left in between. Germline values: CDR1 GTSNPN, CDR2 SVGIG (reference sequence). CDR3 length equals 13 residues.

In this sample, this clonotype turned up many times. The chain recombines TRBV5-1 with TRBJ1-1; no firm D call. The germline V and J ends were trimmed by 0 bases and 6 bases, with 6 bases remaining between them. Germline V lookup: CDR1 SGHRS, CDR2 YFSETQ. CDR3 length: 12 residues. CDR3: CASSLEGSEAFF. In DNA form, the CDR3 reads TGCGCCAGCAGCTTGGAAGGGTCTGAAGCTTTCTTT.